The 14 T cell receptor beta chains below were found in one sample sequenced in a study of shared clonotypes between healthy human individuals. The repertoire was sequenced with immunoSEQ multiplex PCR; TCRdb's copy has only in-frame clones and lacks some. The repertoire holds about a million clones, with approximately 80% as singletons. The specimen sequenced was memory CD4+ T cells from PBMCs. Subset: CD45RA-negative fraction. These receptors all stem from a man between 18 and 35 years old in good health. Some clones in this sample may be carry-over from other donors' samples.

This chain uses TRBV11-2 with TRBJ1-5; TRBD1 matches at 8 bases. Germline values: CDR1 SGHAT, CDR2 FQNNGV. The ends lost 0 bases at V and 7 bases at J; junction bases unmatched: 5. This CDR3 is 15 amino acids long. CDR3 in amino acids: CASSLDPDRDQPQHF. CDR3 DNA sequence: TGTGCCAGCAGCTTAGACCCGGACAGGGACCAGCCCCAGCATTTT.

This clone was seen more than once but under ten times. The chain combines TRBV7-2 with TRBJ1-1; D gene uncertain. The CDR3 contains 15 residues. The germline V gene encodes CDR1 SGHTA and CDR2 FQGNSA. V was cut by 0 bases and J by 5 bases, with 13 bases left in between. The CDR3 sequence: CASSLATGIRTEAFF. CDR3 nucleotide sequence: TGTGCCAGCAGCTTAGCGACCGGGATTCGAACTGAAGCTTTCTTT.

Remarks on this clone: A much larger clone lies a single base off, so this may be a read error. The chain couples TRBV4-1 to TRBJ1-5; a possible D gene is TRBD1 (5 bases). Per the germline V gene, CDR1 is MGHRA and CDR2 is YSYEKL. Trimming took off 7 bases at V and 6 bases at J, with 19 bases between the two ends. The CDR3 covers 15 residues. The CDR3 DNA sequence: TGCGCCAGCACCCGAACCGGGGTTCAGGGTCAGCCCCAGCATTTT. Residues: CASTRTGVQGQPQHF.

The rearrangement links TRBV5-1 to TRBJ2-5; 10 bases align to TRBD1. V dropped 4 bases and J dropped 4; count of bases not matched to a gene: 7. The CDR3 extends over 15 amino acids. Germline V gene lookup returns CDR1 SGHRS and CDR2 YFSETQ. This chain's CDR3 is CASSIGDRGSETQYF. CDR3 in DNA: TGCGCCAGCAGCATTGGGGACAGGGGATCAGAGACCCAGTACTTC. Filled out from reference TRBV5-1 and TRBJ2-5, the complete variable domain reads KAGVTQTPRYLIKTRGQQVTLSCSPISGHRSVSWYQQTPGQGLQFLFEYFSETQRNKGNFPGRFSGRQFSNSRSEMNVSTLELGDSALYLCASSIGDRGSETQYFGPGTRLLVL.

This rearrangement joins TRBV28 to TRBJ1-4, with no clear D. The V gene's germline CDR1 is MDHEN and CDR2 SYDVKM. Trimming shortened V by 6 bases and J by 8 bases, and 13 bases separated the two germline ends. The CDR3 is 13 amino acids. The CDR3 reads CASRPGGGEKLFF. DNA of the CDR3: TGTGCCAGCAGACCGGGAGGAGGGGAAAAACTGTTTTTT.

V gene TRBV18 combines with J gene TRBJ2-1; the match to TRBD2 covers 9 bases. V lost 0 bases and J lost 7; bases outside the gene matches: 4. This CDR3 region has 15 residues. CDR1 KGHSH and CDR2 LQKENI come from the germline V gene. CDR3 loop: CASSPPASGINEQFF. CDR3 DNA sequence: TGTGCCAGCTCACCACCGGCTAGCGGGATAAATGAGCAGTTCTTC.

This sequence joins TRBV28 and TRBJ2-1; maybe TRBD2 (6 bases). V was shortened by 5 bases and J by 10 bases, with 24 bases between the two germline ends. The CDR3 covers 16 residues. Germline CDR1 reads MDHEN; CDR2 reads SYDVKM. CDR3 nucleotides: TGTGCCAGCAGTCCGCCCCTAATAGCGGTAACTGGCGAGCAGTTCTTC. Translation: CASSPPLIAVTGEQFF.

The CDR3 DNA reads as TGTGCCAGCAGTACGACTAGCGGCCTTCGGGAGACCCAGTACTTC. As protein: CASSTTSGLRETQYF. The chain employs TRBV6-6 and TRBJ2-5, with 9 bases fitting TRBD2. The trim removed 5 bases at V and 5 bases at J, leaving 9 bases unmatched. The germline gives CDR1 MNHNY, CDR2 SVGAGI (reference sequence). The CDR3 extends over 15 amino acids.

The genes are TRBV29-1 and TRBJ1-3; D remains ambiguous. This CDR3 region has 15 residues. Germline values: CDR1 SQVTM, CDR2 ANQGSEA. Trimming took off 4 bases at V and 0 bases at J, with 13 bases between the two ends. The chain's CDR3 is CSVVGSHRSGNTIYF. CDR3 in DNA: TGCAGCGTTGTAGGCAGCCACCGCTCTGGAAACACCATATATTTT.

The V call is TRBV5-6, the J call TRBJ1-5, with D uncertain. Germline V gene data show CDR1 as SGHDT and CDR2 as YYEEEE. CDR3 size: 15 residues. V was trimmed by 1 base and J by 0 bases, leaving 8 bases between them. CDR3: CASSLRQYSNQPQHF. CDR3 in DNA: TGTGCCAGCAGCTTGCGCCAGTATAGCAATCAGCCCCAGCATTTT.

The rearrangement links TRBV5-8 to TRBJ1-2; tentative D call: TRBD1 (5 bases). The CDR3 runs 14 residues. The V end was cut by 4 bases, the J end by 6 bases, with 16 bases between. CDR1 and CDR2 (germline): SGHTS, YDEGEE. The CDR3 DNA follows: TGTGCCAGCAGCCGGGTGGGGGACCGTGATGGCTACACCTTC. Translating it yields CASSRVGDRDGYTF.

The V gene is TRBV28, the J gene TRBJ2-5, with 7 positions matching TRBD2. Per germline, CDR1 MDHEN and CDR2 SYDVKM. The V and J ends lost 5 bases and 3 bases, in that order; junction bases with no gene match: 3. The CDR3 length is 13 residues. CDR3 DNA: TGTGCCAGCAGTGAGGGGAGGGAAGAGACCCAGTACTTC. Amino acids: CASSEGREETQYF.

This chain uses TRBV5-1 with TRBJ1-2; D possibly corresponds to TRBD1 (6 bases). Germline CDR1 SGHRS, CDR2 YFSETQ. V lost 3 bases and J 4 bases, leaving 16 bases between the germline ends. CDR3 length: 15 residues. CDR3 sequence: CASSSSWTATYGYTF. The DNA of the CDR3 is TGCGCCAGCAGCTCCTCTTGGACAGCGACCTATGGCTACACCTTC.

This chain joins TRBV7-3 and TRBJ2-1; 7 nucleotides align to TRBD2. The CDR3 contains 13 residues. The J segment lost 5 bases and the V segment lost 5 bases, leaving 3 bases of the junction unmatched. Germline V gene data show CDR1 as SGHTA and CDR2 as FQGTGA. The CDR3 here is CASSVLADNEQFF. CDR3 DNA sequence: TGTGCCAGCAGCGTCCTAGCGGACAATGAGCAGTTCTTC.